The next 25 T cell receptor beta chains were all read from a single sample in a study of radiotherapy plus CTLA-4 blockade in lung cancer. This table comes from immunoSEQ multiplex PCR, and its TCRdb copy is limited to in-frame clones, with some not included. The table includes over 80,000 clones, 83% detected once. Material: peripheral blood, obtained from a patient treated with radiotherapy plus ipilimumab. These receptors came from a human donor with non-small cell lung cancer who had stable disease on radiotherapy plus ipilimumab.

In its sample, this clone was seen a few times. The chain employs TRBV9 and TRBJ2-7, with 16 positions matching TRBD2. Germline loops: CDR1 SGDLS, CDR2 YYNGEE. The CDR3 has 15 amino acids. V trimming: 3 bases; J trimming: 6 bases; junction bases outside the gene matches: 3. CDR3 protein: CASSAGTSGGAEQYF. The CDR3 DNA follows: TGTGCCAGCAGCGCCGGGACTAGCGGGGGGGCCGAGCAGTACTTC.

Here the CDR3 DNA reads TGTGCCAGCAGTGAATCTCCAGGGGTCGAGCAGTTCTTC. This sequence encodes CASSESPGVEQFF. The rearrangement joins TRBV6-1 to TRBJ2-1; tentative D call: TRBD1 (6 bases). The V gene's germline CDR1 is MNHNS and CDR2 SASEGT. V shed 2 bases and J shed 10 bases, with 12 bases lying between them. The CDR3 is 13 amino acids.

This clone was found a few times. Other DNA sequences in this specimen translate into the identical CDR3. The chain carries TRBV2 and TRBJ2-6, with D hard to call. V was shortened by 2 bases and J by 0 bases, with 5 bases between the two germline ends. This CDR3 is built from 15 residues. Germline V gene sequence: CDR1 SNHLY, CDR2 FYNNEI. CDR3 in DNA: TGTGCCAGCAGTGAATTCAGCTCTGGGGCCAACGTCCTGACTTTC. This encodes CASSEFSSGANVLTF.

V usage is TRBV5-4 and J usage is TRBJ2-6; 9 bases match TRBD1. V shed 4 bases, J shed 3 bases, and the junction held 5 bases outside the gene matches. CDR3 length equals 16 residues. Germline V gene lookup returns CDR1 SGHNT and CDR2 YYREEE (reference sequence). CDR3 residues: CASSLSGQGGANVLTF. Here the CDR3 DNA reads TGTGCCAGCAGCCTATCGGGACAGGGTGGGGCCAACGTCCTGACTTTC.

The chain recombines TRBV28 with TRBJ1-2; D is undetermined. V was shortened by 8 bases and J by 4 bases, with 11 bases between the two germline ends. This CDR3 contains 12 residues. The germline V gene has CDR1 MDHEN and CDR2 SYDVKM. DNA of the CDR3: TGTGCCAGCGGGCGGGCAGGCTATGGCTACACCTTC. It specifies CASGRAGYGYTF.

The gene calls are TRBV6-1 and TRBJ2-1; 13 nucleotides align to TRBD2. The germline gives CDR1 MNHNS, CDR2 SASEGT. The CDR3 is 15 residues long. V lost 6 bases to trimming and J lost 8 bases; unmatched junction nucleotides: 7. CDR3 nucleotides: TGTGCCAGCAGCGTTACTAGCGGGAGGGCTCATGAGCAGTTCTTC. Its translation is CASSVTSGRAHEQFF.

The rearrangement joins TRBV9 to TRBJ2-7, with D unclear. Per the germline V gene, CDR1 is SGDLS and CDR2 is YYNGEE. The CDR3 is made up of 15 amino acids. Trimming stripped 2 bases from V and 0 bases from J, with 12 bases between. The CDR3 is CASSVSPSSSYEQYF. The CDR3 DNA is TGTGCCAGCAGCGTTAGCCCCTCGAGCTCCTACGAGCAGTACTTC.

This sequence joins TRBV19 and TRBJ2-1; 13 nucleotides align to TRBD2. The V segment lost 4 bases and the J segment 2 bases; nucleotides outside the gene matches: 11. The CDR3 totals 19 residues. Germline V gene data show CDR1 as LNHDA and CDR2 as SQIVND (reference sequence). The CDR3 is CASSNNGGTSGNPYNEQFF. The CDR3 DNA is TGTGCCAGTAGTAACAACGGCGGGACTAGCGGGAACCCCTACAATGAGCAGTTCTTC.

The V call is TRBV18, the J call TRBJ1-1; D perhaps matches TRBD1 (6 bases). The CDR3 spans 13 residues. V gave up 8 bases and J gave up 3 bases, with 13 bases separating them. Looked up from germline, CDR1 is KGHSH and CDR2 is LQKENI. CDR3 nucleotide sequence: TGTGCCAGCCGAAGGGGGAGCGACACTGAAGCTTTCTTT. This sequence encodes CASRRGSDTEAFF. Supplemented by reference TRBV18 and TRBJ1-1, the full variable domain reads NAGVMQNPRHLVRRRGQEARLRCSPMKGHSHVYWYRQLPEEGLKFMVYLQKENIIDESGMPKERFSAEFPKEGPSILRIQQVVRGDSAAYFCASRRGSDTEAFFGQGTRLTVV.

This clone was found a few times. The V gene is TRBV11-3, the J gene TRBJ2-1, with D possibly called TRBD1 or TRBD2 (5 bases each). Per the germline V gene, CDR1 is SGHNT and CDR2 is YENEEA. The CDR3 is 15 residues long. Trimming shortened V by 0 bases and J by 5 bases, and 11 bases separated the two germline ends. CDR3 sequence (DNA): TGTGCCAGCAGCTTAGAGGGGAGCAGGGACAATGAGCAGTTCTTC. The encoded protein is CASSLEGSRDNEQFF.

The rearrangement uses TRBV7-8 and TRBJ2-5; TRBD2 is a possible D gene (5 bases). Trimming removed 1 base from V and 1 base from J, with 7 bases in between. The CDR3 totals 14 residues. The germline CDR1 and CDR2 sequences are SGHVS and FQNEAQ. The CDR3 loop reads CASSLVGSQETQYF. Written as DNA, the CDR3 is TGTGCCAGCAGCTTAGTGGGGAGCCAAGAGACCCAGTACTTC.

Only a few counts were recorded for this clone. The CDR3: CASKIGGTPYEQYF. The CDR3 region has the DNA TGTGCCAGCAAAATCGGGGGAACGCCCTACGAGCAGTACTTC. The rearrangement joins TRBV5-4 to TRBJ2-7; a possible D gene is TRBD2 (6 bases). V lost 6 bases and J 2 bases, leaving 15 bases between the germline ends. Germline CDR1 and CDR2: SGHNT and YYREEE (reference sequence). The CDR3 has 14 residues.

This clone was seen only once. The V call is TRBV5-1, the J call TRBJ1-1; 9 nucleotides line up with TRBD1. Unmatched junction bases numbered 3, after V lost 0 bases and J lost 6 bases. Germline CDR1 is SGHRS and CDR2 is YFSETQ. The CDR3 sequence is 14 residues long. The CDR3, as DNA: TGCGCCAGCAGCTTGGCGGGACAGGGTTCTGAAGCTTTCTTT. Translated, it gives CASSLAGQGSEAFF.

This chain joins TRBV10-1 and TRBJ2-3; 10 bases match TRBD2. With V trimmed by 3 bases and J by 6 bases, 6 bases remained unmatched. From germline, CDR1 is WNHNN and CDR2 SYGVQD (reference sequence). CDR3 length: 15 amino acids. The CDR3 reads CASSETSGRGDTQYF. As DNA, the CDR3 is TGCGCCAGCAGTGAAACCAGCGGGAGGGGTGATACGCAGTATTTT.

This clone turned up a few times. This chain joins TRBV28 and TRBJ2-7; TRBD1 aligns across 11 bases. Germline lookup yields CDR1 MDHEN and CDR2 SYDVKM. V dropped 6 bases and J dropped 0; count of bases not matched to a gene: 4. The CDR3 has 15 amino acids. The CDR3 region is CASRRDRGSSYEQYF. In DNA, the CDR3 is TGTGCCAGCAGAAGGGACAGGGGGAGCTCCTACGAGCAGTACTTC. Drawing the rest from reference TRBV28 and TRBJ2-7, the complete variable domain is DVKVTQSSRYLVKRTGEKVFLECVQDMDHENMFWYRQDPGLGLRLIYFSYDVKMKEKGDIPEGYSVSREKKERFSLILESASTNQTSMYLCASRRDRGSSYEQYFGPGTRLTVT.

The J gene is TRBJ2-7, the V gene TRBV28, with D hard to call. The CDR3 has 13 amino acids. Trimming shortened V by 5 bases and J by 9 bases, and 17 bases separated the two germline ends. CDR1 is MDHEN and CDR2 is SYDVKM in the germline V gene. The CDR3 protein is CASSALQARAQYF. The CDR3 nucleotides are TGTGCCAGCAGTGCCCTCCAGGCCCGGGCGCAGTACTTC.

The chain links TRBV5-6 to TRBJ1-3; the match to TRBD1 covers 9 bases. The CDR3 contains 15 residues. V dropped 3 bases and J dropped 8; count of bases not matched to a gene: 9. Germline CDR1 and CDR2: SGHDT and YYEEEE. The CDR3 coding sequence is TGTGCCAGCAGCTCCCCCGGGACAGGGAGATACACCATATATTTT. It specifies CASSSPGTGRYTIYF.

The rearrangement joins TRBV5-4 to TRBJ1-2, with 8 bases lining up with TRBD1. The J segment lost 7 bases and the V segment lost 3 bases, leaving 5 bases of the junction unmatched. CDR1 and CDR2 from the germline V gene are SGHNT and YYREEE (reference sequence). The CDR3 extends over 13 amino acids. This chain's CDR3 is CASSSRTGFGYTF. The CDR3 nucleotides are TGTGCCAGCAGCTCTAGGACAGGGTTTGGCTACACCTTC.

The count of this clone is one. CDR3 coding DNA: TGTGCCAGCTCACCACCGAACAGGGCAGATACGCAGTATTTT. Amino acids: CASSPPNRADTQYF. V gene TRBV18 combines with J gene TRBJ2-3; tentative D call: TRBD1 (6 bases). This CDR3 has 14 residues. Germline values: CDR1 KGHSH, CDR2 LQKENI. The germline V and J ends were trimmed by 0 bases and 4 bases, with 8 bases remaining between them. The full variable domain, in which reference TRBV18 and TRBJ2-3 provide the parts outside the CDR3, is NAGVMQNPRHLVRRRGQEARLRCSPMKGHSHVYWYRQLPEEGLKFMVYLQKENIIDESGMPKERFSAEFPKEGPSILRIQQVVRGDSAAYFCASSPPNRADTQYFGPGTRLTVL.

This clone turned up a few times. The chain combines TRBV6-6 with TRBJ2-7; a weak D match, TRBD1 (5 bases). V was clipped by 0 bases and J by 5 bases, with 8 bases between them. The CDR3 is made up of 13 amino acids. The germline V gene encodes CDR1 MNHNY and CDR2 SVGAGI (reference sequence). The CDR3 region is CASSYSIRDEQYF. Written as DNA, the CDR3 is TGTGCCAGCAGTTACTCGATCAGGGACGAGCAGTACTTC.

The CDR3: CASSEALLGTSGRTGELFF. CDR3 nucleotide sequence: TGTGCCAGCAGTGAAGCGCTTCTGGGTACTAGCGGGAGGACCGGGGAGCTGTTTTTT. The chain joins TRBV2 to TRBJ2-2; 12 positions match TRBD2. CDR3 length: 19 amino acids. Germline V lookup: CDR1 SNHLY, CDR2 FYNNEI. J was trimmed by 5 bases and V by 0 bases; bases with no gene match: 10.

The J gene is TRBJ1-6, the V gene TRBV5-1, with TRBD1 matching 7 bases. The CDR3 totals 14 residues. V lost 6 bases to trimming and J lost 5 bases; unmatched junction nucleotides: 5. Germline CDR1 reads SGHRS; CDR2 reads YFSETQ. The CDR3 coding sequence is TGCGCCAGCAATTCCGGGACAGATAATTCACCCCTCCACTTT. Protein: CASNSGTDNSPLHF.

This chain links TRBV7-7 with TRBJ2-5; D is perhaps TRBD2 (7 bases). The CDR3 sequence is 14 residues long. Per germline, CDR1 SSHAT and CDR2 FNYEAQ (reference sequence). V lost 3 bases, J lost 2 bases, and 10 bases lay in between. The CDR3 region is CASSFAGAQETQYF. The CDR3 DNA sequence: TGTGCCAGCAGCTTTGCGGGGGCACAAGAGACCCAGTACTTC. The whole variable domain, remainder taken from reference TRBV7-7 and TRBJ2-5, is GAGVSQSPRYKVTKRGQDVTLRCDPISSHATLYWYQQALGQGPEFLTYFNYEAQPDKSGLPSDRFSAERPEGSISTLTIQRTEQRDSAMYRCASSFAGAQETQYFGPGTRLLVL.

The gene calls are TRBV7-9 and TRBJ2-1; D is uncertain. Germline V gene lookup returns CDR1 SEHNR and CDR2 FQNEAQ (reference sequence). The CDR3 sequence is 12 residues long. Trimming took 2 bases from V and 5 from J, leaving 4 bases between them. This chain's CDR3 is CASSLSHNEQFF. The CDR3 DNA follows: TGTGCCAGCAGCTTAAGTCACAATGAGCAGTTCTTC.

This chain links TRBV7-3 with TRBJ2-2; D is unresolved. V was pared by 4 bases and J by 5 bases, with 2 bases between. Germline loops: CDR1 SGHTA, CDR2 FQGTGA. This CDR3 contains 11 residues. The CDR3 loop reads CASSSTGELFF. The CDR3 DNA is TGTGCCAGCAGCTCTACCGGGGAGCTGTTTTTT.